These T cell receptor beta chains were read from a single sample in a study of blood T cell repertoires in COVID-19. Some clones are missing from TCRdb's copy, which holds only in-frame ones; the method was immunoSEQ multiplex PCR. The table has around 160,000 clones, approximately 83% seen once. Sequencing was carried out using peripheral blood. Receptors were obtained from a woman aged 60 to 75 with COVID-19, enrolled during active disease. Both conserved end residues are part of each CDR3. The order of the fields is D gene, clone size, V gene, J gene, CDR3 protein, CDR3 DNA. D genes are given only for firm matches. Clone size is given for some rows only: seen once, a few or many times, or a class if the clone is expanded.

>.|.|TRBV27|TRBJ2-7
CASSLGKPGTPYEQYF
TGTGCCAGCAGTTTAGGGAAGCCCGGGACACCCTACGAGCAGTACTTC
>.|.|TRBV7-2|TRBJ1-2
CASSLKTSRVGNYGYTF
TGTGCCAGCAGCCTAAAGACCTCCAGGGTTGGTAACTATGGCTACACCTTC
>.|.|TRBV5-5|TRBJ1-4
CASSPRLGGNEKLFF
TGTGCCAGCAGCCCGCGTCTTGGCGGCAATGAAAAACTGTTTTTT
>.|.|TRBV5-5|TRBJ1-1
CASSLVATEAFF
TGTGCCAGCAGCTTGGTAGCTACTGAAGCTTTCTTT
>.|.|TRBV14|TRBJ2-3
CASSRTLTDTQYF
TGTGCCAGCAGCCGGACACTGACAGATACGCAGTATTTT
>TRBD2|.|TRBV2|TRBJ2-1
CASSAPLAGYNEQFF
TGTGCCAGCAGTGCCCCCCTAGCGGGGTACAATGAGCAGTTCTTC
>.|.|TRBV28|TRBJ1-2
CASTPPGGVYGYTF
TGTGCCAGCACCCCCCCGGGAGGGGTCTATGGCTACACCTTC
>TRBD1|.|TRBV2|TRBJ1-5
CATGQGVIQPQHF
TGTGCCACAGGACAGGGGGTCATACAGCCCCAGCATTTT
>.|.|TRBV5-4|TRBJ2-1
CASSLGVRGTEQFF
TGTGCCAGCAGCCTGGGGGTAAGGGGGACTGAGCAGTTCTTC
>.|once|TRBV14|TRBJ1-2
CASSPARGNLYGYTF
TGTGCCAGCAGCCCCGCCCGGGGTAATCTCTATGGCTACACCTTC
>.|.|TRBV19|TRBJ2-7
CASSETGYEQYF
TGTGCCAGTAGTGAGACAGGTTACGAGCAGTACTTC
>.|.|TRBV4-3|TRBJ1-1
CASSQGAGINTEAFF
TGCGCCAGCAGCCAAGGGGCAGGGATCAACACTGAAGCTTTCTTT
>TRBD1|.|TRBV5-1|TRBJ2-2
CASSLVWTGGDTGELFF
TGCGCCAGCAGCTTGGTTTGGACAGGGGGCGATACCGGGGAGCTGTTTTTT
>.|.|TRBV28|TRBJ1-6
CASTKGDLYNSPLHF
TGTGCCAGCACCAAGGGGGACCTCTATAATTCACCCCTCCACTTT
>TRBD1|.|TRBV13|TRBJ1-1
CASSHVPGQGAMTAMNTEAFF
TGTGCCAGCAGCCACGTCCCGGGACAGGGGGCGATGACCGCTATGAACACTGAAGCTTTCTTT
>.|few|TRBV6-5|TRBJ2-7
CASSYSLDGYEQYF
TGTGCCAGCAGTTACTCCCTAGACGGCTACGAGCAGTACTTC
>.|.|TRBV9|TRBJ1-3
CASSVGQGLSGNTIYF
TGTGCCAGCAGCGTAGGGCAGGGGCTATCTGGAAACACCATATATTTT
>TRBD1|.|TRBV25-1|TRBJ1-5
CASSDWTGGDQPQHF
TGTGCCAGCAGTGACTGGACAGGGGGCGATCAGCCCCAGCATTTT
>TRBD1|.|TRBV19|TRBJ1-5
CASSMLGQGNQPQHF
TGTGCCAGTAGTATGTTAGGACAGGGGAACCAGCCCCAGCATTTT
>.|.|TRBV6-4|TRBJ1-2
CASSDTWGSTNGYTF
TGTGCCAGCAGTGATACATGGGGCAGCACTAATGGCTACACCTTC
>.|.|TRBV9|TRBJ1-2
CASSVSTVGHGYTF
TGTGCCAGCAGCGTATCAACGGTTGGTCATGGCTACACCTTC
>TRBD1|.|TRBV27|TRBJ2-1
CASRKGQNNEQFF
TGTGCCAGCAGAAAGGGACAGAACAATGAGCAGTTCTTC
>TRBD2|once|TRBV5-1|TRBJ2-3
CASSSRLAGTDTQYF
TGCGCCAGCAGCTCCCGACTAGCTGGCACAGATACGCAGTATTTT
>TRBD2|.|TRBV3-1/TRBV3-2|TRBJ2-3
CASSLTLAGGLDTQYF
TGTGCCAGCAGCCTTACACTAGCGGGGGGGTTAGATACGCAGTATTTT
>.|.|TRBV10-3|TRBJ2-1
CASAAGNEQFF
TGTGCCTCCGCCGCCGGGAATGAGCAGTTCTTC
>TRBD1|few|TRBV11-2|TRBJ2-2
CASSLGQGTGELFF
TGTGCCAGCAGCCTGGGACAGGGAACCGGGGAGCTGTTTTTT
>TRBD2|.|TRBV6-2/TRBV6-3|TRBJ2-1
CASSHRLALNEQFF
TGTGCCAGCAGTCATAGACTAGCGTTGAATGAGCAGTTCTTC
>TRBD1|.|TRBV14|TRBJ2-7
CASSVGTGASYEQYF
TGTGCCAGCAGCGTAGGGACAGGGGCTTCCTACGAGCAGTACTTC
>.|.|TRBV7-3|TRBJ1-6
CASSLTYNSPLHF
TGTGCCAGCAGCTTGACATATAATTCACCCCTCCACTTT
>TRBD1|.|TRBV11-2|TRBJ2-3
CASTWDSLTDTQYF
TGTGCCTCAACTTGGGACAGCCTCACAGATACGCAGTATTTT
>TRBD2|.|TRBV18|TRBJ2-6
CASSPVGGASGANVLTF
TGTGCCAGCTCACCCGTCGGGGGGGCCTCTGGGGCCAACGTCCTGACTTTC
>.|.|TRBV6-5|TRBJ1-2
CASNQGGFYGYTF
TGTGCCAGCAACCAGGGAGGATTCTATGGCTACACCTTC
>.|few|TRBV19|TRBJ2-3
CASSIGLTPGTDTQYF
TGTGCCAGTAGTATAGGACTTACCCCAGGGACAGATACGCAGTATTTT
>TRBD1|.|TRBV6-1|TRBJ1-5
CASSGGDSDYSNQPQHF
TGTGCCAGCAGTGGGGGGGACAGTGATTATAGCAATCAGCCCCAGCATTTT
>.|.|TRBV5-8|TRBJ1-1
CASSPTWIRRMNTEAFF
TGTGCCAGCAGCCCTACATGGATAAGGCGGATGAACACTGAAGCTTTCTTT
>.|.|TRBV14|TRBJ2-6
CASSRGGFTTLSGANVLTF
TGTGCCAGCAGCCGGGGCGGATTCACAACCCTCTCTGGGGCCAACGTCCTGACTTTC
>TRBD2|.|TRBV7-2|TRBJ2-3
CASSLEAGPDTQYF
TGTGCCAGCAGCTTAGAAGCGGGGCCAGATACGCAGTATTTT
>.|.|TRBV21-1|TRBJ1-1
CASRVGQGALDTEAFF
.
>TRBD1|.|TRBV11-3|TRBJ2-7
CASSLGDRYEQYF
TGTGCCAGCAGCTTAGGGGACAGGTACGAGCAGTACTTC
>TRBD1|.|TRBV7-2|TRBJ2-7
CASSTDRGSYEQYF
TGTGCCAGCAGCACCGACAGGGGCTCCTACGAGCAGTACTTC
>TRBD2|.|TRBV19|TRBJ2-3
CASSIVVVGSGGQDTQYF
TGTGCCAGTAGTATTGTGGTGGTTGGTAGCGGGGGGCAGGATACGCAGTATTTT
>TRBD2|.|TRBV2|TRBJ2-3
CASTPQRGGADTQYF
TGTGCCAGCACCCCTCAGCGGGGAGGGGCAGATACGCAGTATTTT
>.|.|TRBV5-1|TRBJ1-2
CASSLENSGYGYTF
TGCGCCAGCAGCTTGGAGAACTCGGGCTATGGCTACACCTTC
>TRBD1|few|TRBV24-1|TRBJ1-2
CATSDQTPQGAQGYTF
TGTGCCACCAGTGACCAAACTCCACAGGGGGCACAGGGCTACACCTTC
>.|.|TRBV6-5|TRBJ2-5
CASGAGVQETQYF
TGTGCCAGCGGGGCTGGGGTCCAAGAGACCCAGTACTTC
>.|.|TRBV20-1|TRBJ1-6
CSASALDATPYSPLHF
TGCAGTGCTAGTGCACTCGATGCTACCCCTTATTCACCCCTCCACTTT
>TRBD2|.|TRBV10-3|TRBJ2-2
CAISGGLAGELFF
TGTGCCATCAGTGGCGGACTAGCCGGGGAGCTGTTTTTT
>.|.|TRBV29-1|TRBJ2-1
CSVEGGPSYNEQFF
TGCAGCGTTGAAGGGGGCCCCTCCTACAATGAGCAGTTCTTC
>TRBD2|.|TRBV4-1|TRBJ2-3
CASSQDGLAGDPRGTDTQYF
TGCGCCAGCAGCCAAGACGGACTAGCGGGGGACCCGAGGGGCACAGATACGCAGTATTTT
>TRBD1|.|TRBV4-3|TRBJ1-1
CASSQGTGGLSTEAFF
TGCGCCAGCAGCCAAGGGACAGGGGGCTTGAGCACTGAAGCTTTCTTT
>.|.|TRBV2|TRBJ2-7
CASSDAGMILGYEQYF
TGTGCCAGCAGTGACGCGGGTATGATATTGGGCTACGAGCAGTACTTC
>.|.|TRBV5-1|TRBJ1-2
CASSFLGGERGYTF
TGCGCCAGCAGCTTCCTGGGAGGGGAACGTGGCTACACCTTC
>.|.|TRBV29-1|TRBJ1-1
CSVVGGMGDPSTEAFF
TGCAGCGTTGTTGGAGGGATGGGGGACCCGAGTACTGAAGCTTTCTTT
>.|.|TRBV19|TRBJ1-5
CASSIITGNNQPQHF
TGTGCCAGTAGTATTATCACAGGGAACAATCAGCCCCAGCATTTT
>TRBD1|.|TRBV24-1|TRBJ1-2
CATGDRMGGYTF
TGTGCCACCGGGGACAGGATGGGTGGCTACACCTTC